This T cell receptor beta chain was retrieved from a study of blood T cells in healthy people across ages. This clonotype occurred once. PCR was performed a second time for about 7 to 11 cycles using a sample-barcoded 5' primer and a J-beta primer mix. TCRdb re-called the 5' RACE reads with MiXCR, one entry per CDR3 protein. The repertoire has 800,000 to 1,000,000 distinct CDR3 sequences, around 48% of them found once; the top ten carry about an eighth. The source of this sequence is a man aged 25 to 45 in good health. Sequencing was carried out using blood.

The CDR3 DNA follows: TGTGCCAGCAGTGAAGCTGGCGGGGACTACGAGCAGTACTTC. Translated: CASSEAGGDYEQYF. This rearrangement joins TRBV6-1 to TRBJ2-7; perhaps TRBD2 as D (6 bases). Trimming shortened V by 0 bases and J by 3 bases, and 9 bases separated the two germline ends. CDR3 length: 14 residues. The germline CDR1 and CDR2 sequences are MNHNS and SASEGT.